This TCR beta chain was sequenced for a study of blood T cells in healthy people across ages. Study background: T cells yielded about one barcoded beta molecule per two cells through template switching. Study findings and constraints: Measured against age, TCR beta diversity per million T cells decreased in a roughly linear manner.

For the second PCR, which ran for about 6 to 11 cycles, a sample-barcoded 5' primer and a J-beta primer mix were used. Paired-end reads containing CDR3 totaled no fewer than 2.5 million for each sample. In TCRdb, the 5' RACE reads were re-called with MiXCR into one record per CDR3 protein. The table has fewer than 1 million distinct CDR3 sequences, 44% seen once; the top ten hold approximately 19%. This clonotype was observed a few times. Its cognate antigen is unknown. This CDR3 comprises 16 residues. CDR1 DFQATT and CDR2 SNEGSKA come from the germline V gene (reference sequence). Trimming took 0 bases from V and 2 from J, leaving 15 bases between them. The extraction recovered at least 6 micrograms of total RNA per sample.

The J gene is TRBJ2-3, the V gene TRBV20-1; D gene uncertain. This sequence was found in a man in his sixties in good health. The material sequenced was blood. The CDR3 DNA follows: TGCAGTGCTAGAGAGAAGGGTTACTTACCCACAGATACGCAGTATTTT. Translated: CSAREKGYLPTDTQYF.